One and the same sample provided the 20 T cell receptor beta chains below, sequenced in a study of cytomegalovirus exposure and HLA in healthy donors. Method: immunoSEQ multiplex PCR; TCRdb's copy keeps in-frame clones and lacks some. Of approximately 150,000 clones in the sample, 87% are singletons; the top ten hold about 1.5%. Source material: PBMCs. The receptors shown here come from a woman between 25 and 40 years old in good health and CMV-seronegative.

The rearrangement uses TRBV7-2 and TRBJ1-1; unclear D gene. Germline V CDR1 and CDR2: SGHTA, FQGNSA. The V and J ends lost 1 base and 4 bases respectively, with 13 bases between them. CDR3 length equals 15 residues. The CDR3 nucleotides are TGTGCCAGCAGCTTAGAGGGAGGGCTGGGCACTGAAGCTTTCTTT. This translates into CASSLEGGLGTEAFF. Filled out from reference TRBV7-2 and TRBJ1-1, the complete variable domain reads GAGVSQSPSNKVTEKGKDVELRCDPISGHTALYWYRQSLGQGLEFLIYFQGNSAPDKSGLPSDRFSAERTGGSVSTLTIQRTQQEDSAVYLCASSLEGGLGTEAFFGQGTRLTVV.

V is TRBV6-1 and J is TRBJ2-7, with TRBD1 identical over 9 bases. J gave up 2 bases and V 9 bases, and 8 bases lay outside the gene matches. CDR1 is MNHNS and CDR2 is SASEGT in the germline V gene. There are 14 residues in the CDR3. Here the CDR3 reads CASGPGTGPYEQYF. The DNA for the CDR3 is TGTGCCAGTGGACCCGGGACAGGGCCCTACGAGCAGTACTTC.

The chain employs TRBV4-1 and TRBJ2-1; TRBD2 matches 8 bases. Per germline, CDR1 MGHRA and CDR2 YSYEKL. Unmatched junction bases numbered 13, after V lost 3 bases and J lost 6 bases. The CDR3 is 17 residues long. CDR3 region: CASSHKEQTGGFNEQFF. The CDR3 region has the DNA TGCGCCAGCAGCCATAAAGAGCAAACGGGGGGGTTCAATGAGCAGTTCTTC.

The CDR3 region is CASSLGQYNEQFF. In nucleotides, the CDR3 is TGTGCCAGCAGCTTAGGCCAGTACAATGAGCAGTTCTTC. V and J are TRBV11-2 and TRBJ2-1; D uncertain. Germline CDR1 reads SGHAT; CDR2 reads FQNNGV. The CDR3 extends over 13 amino acids. The V end lost 1 base, the J end lost 4 bases, and 5 bases lay between the germline ends.

The chain is built from TRBV18 and TRBJ2-5; tentative D call: TRBD1 (6 bases). Germline V gene data show CDR1 as KGHSH and CDR2 as LQKENI. Between the trimmed V and J ends, which lost 8 bases and 2 bases, there was a span of 15 bases. This CDR3 spans 14 amino acids. The CDR3 DNA sequence: TGTGCCAGCATAACAGGGCAGGGGCAAGAGACCCAGTACTTC. This sequence encodes CASITGQGQETQYF.

The V gene is TRBV5-4, the J gene TRBJ2-7, with D possibly TRBD2 on 5 matching bases. V lost 0 bases to trimming and J lost 1 base, with 11 bases between them. CDR3 length equals 15 residues. Germline V gene lookup returns CDR1 SGHNT and CDR2 YYREEE (reference sequence). CDR3: CASSLDLDYSYEQYF. The CDR3 coding sequence is TGTGCCAGCAGCTTGGACCTTGACTATTCCTACGAGCAGTACTTC. Together with reference TRBV5-4 and TRBJ2-7, the CDR3 gives the full variable domain: ETGVTQSPTHLIKTRGQQVTLRCSSQSGHNTVSWYQQALGQGPQFIFQYYREEENGRGNFPPRFSGLQFPNYSSELNVNALELDDSALYLCASSLDLDYSYEQYFGPGTRLTVT.

V gene TRBV6-1 combines with J gene TRBJ2-1; 8 nucleotides match TRBD2. Germline V gene sequence: CDR1 MNHNS, CDR2 SASEGT. Trimming removed 4 bases from V and 0 bases from J; junction bases left unmatched: 2. This CDR3 has 15 residues. The CDR3 loop reads CASSVAGSSYNEQFF. CDR3 in DNA: TGTGCCAGCAGTGTAGCGGGGAGCTCCTACAATGAGCAGTTCTTC.

The gene calls are TRBV5-4 and TRBJ2-3, with a possible D match to TRBD2 (5 bases). Looked up from germline, CDR1 is SGHNT and CDR2 is YYREEE (reference sequence). The V gene lost 0 bases and the J gene lost 2 bases, with 10 bases spanning the gap. The CDR3 has 15 amino acids. CDR3 region: CASSLGGSSTDTQYF. CDR3 nucleotide sequence: TGTGCCAGCAGCTTGGGAGGGTCCTCCACAGATACGCAGTATTTT.

J is TRBJ1-2 and V is TRBV6-5; a possible D gene is TRBD1 (6 bases). From germline, CDR1 is MNHEY and CDR2 SVGAGI. This CDR3 contains 12 residues. Between the trimmed V and J ends, which lost 6 bases and 12 bases, there was a span of 17 bases. The DNA for the CDR3 is TGTGCCAGCAGAACCACGGACAGAGGCCACACCTTC. It translates to CASRTTDRGHTF.

The J gene is TRBJ1-1, the V gene TRBV2, with D perhaps matching TRBD1 (5 bases). Germline CDR1 is SNHLY and CDR2 is FYNNEI. V was pared by 2 bases and J by 3 bases, with 19 bases between. This CDR3 spans 17 amino acids. The CDR3 protein is CASSERWGLPVDTEAFF. In DNA form, the CDR3 reads TGTGCCAGCAGTGAAAGGTGGGGACTCCCAGTCGACACTGAAGCTTTCTTT. Variable domain in full (rest from reference TRBV2 and TRBJ1-1): EPEVTQTPSHQVTQMGQEVILRCVPISNHLYFYWYRQILGQKVEFLVSFYNNEISEKSEIFDDQFSVERPDGSNFTLKIRSTKLEDSAMYFCASSERWGLPVDTEAFFGQGTRLTVV.

The rearrangement joins TRBV6-5 to TRBJ1-1; D possibly corresponds to TRBD1 (6 bases). There are 11 residues in the CDR3. V lost 5 bases and J lost 11, with 12 bases in between. Germline V gives CDR1 MNHEY, CDR2 SVGAGI. CDR3 nucleotide sequence: TGTGCCAGCAGTGCGACAGGAGAGGCTTTCTTT. Translation: CASSATGEAFF.

This clone was detected only a few times. The chain combines TRBV2 with TRBJ1-5; D gene ambiguous. Trimming removed 3 bases at V and 3 bases at J, with 9 bases between. The CDR3 has 14 residues. Germline CDR1 SNHLY, CDR2 FYNNEI. CDR3 residues: CASSEGRANQPQHF. The CDR3 DNA is TGTGCCAGCAGTGAGGGGAGGGCCAATCAGCCCCAGCATTTT.

V and J are TRBV2 and TRBJ2-5; 10 nucleotides align to TRBD1. Trimming took 7 bases from V and 3 from J; bases not matched to a gene: 5. This CDR3 is 14 amino acids long. Germline assignment: CDR1 SNHLY and CDR2 FYNNEI. DNA for the CDR3: TGTGCCAGCAAACGCGGGACAGGGGAAGAGACCCAGTACTTC. Residues: CASKRGTGEETQYF.

Comment on this clone: The junction departs from germline at one end; a sequencing error may be responsible. The rearrangement links TRBV20-1 to TRBJ1-5; perhaps TRBD1 as D (5 bases). This CDR3 has 11 residues. Germline V gives CDR1 DFQATT, CDR2 SNEGSKA (reference sequence). This CDR3 reads CSARGASGLHF. The CDR3 DNA sequence: TGCAGTGCGAGAGGGGCGAGCGGGTTGCATTTT.

J is TRBJ1-6 and V is TRBV13; 8 bases agree with TRBD1. In germline, CDR1 is PRHDT, CDR2 FYEKMQ (reference sequence). The V gene end was trimmed by 1 base and the J gene end by 7 bases; junction bases not matched to a gene: 3. The length of the CDR3 is 15 residues. CDR3 nucleotide sequence: TGTGCCAGCAGCTTAGACCGGGACAGGAATTCACCCCTCCACTTT. It encodes CASSLDRDRNSPLHF.

This chain uses TRBV7-8 with TRBJ1-1, with D hard to call. V was cut by 1 base and J by 3 bases, with 12 bases left in between. The CDR3 sequence is 15 residues long. Germline V CDR1 and CDR2: SGHVS, FQNEAQ. CDR3 sequence (DNA): TGTGCCAGCAGCTTAGACCAACGACGGGACACTGAAGCTTTCTTT. It yields the protein CASSLDQRRDTEAFF.

The chain carries TRBV7-9 and TRBJ2-1; the D is unclear. The germline gives CDR1 SEHNR, CDR2 FQNEAQ (reference sequence). The V end was cut by 7 bases, the J end by 4 bases, with 29 bases between. CDR3 length: 19 residues. CDR3 amino acids: CASTHRRSRQYLEYNEQFF. CDR3 bases: TGTGCCAGCACCCACCGTAGGAGCCGCCAATACCTTGAATACAATGAGCAGTTCTTC.

The chain is built from TRBV10-3 and TRBJ2-5; D possibly corresponds to TRBD2 (5 bases). This CDR3 has 15 residues. Germline CDR1 and CDR2: ENHRY and SYGVKD. V was shortened by 2 bases and J by 4 bases, with 14 bases between the two germline ends. CDR3 coding DNA: TGTGCCATCAGTGAGAACCCCGGAGGCGGAGAGACCCAGTACTTC. It is translated as CAISENPGGGETQYF.

The CDR3 sequence: CASSLGRGQHTEAFF. CDR3 bases: TGTGCCAGCAGCTTAGGCCGAGGGCAACACACTGAAGCTTTCTTT. The gene calls are TRBV13 and TRBJ1-1; D is unresolved. V lost 0 bases to trimming and J lost 3 bases, with 11 bases between them. CDR1 and CDR2 from the germline V gene are PRHDT and FYEKMQ (reference sequence). This CDR3 is 15 amino acids long.

The chain combines TRBV18 with TRBJ2-7; D ambiguous. Trimming left V 3 bases short and J 6 bases short, with 12 bases between. The germline V gene encodes CDR1 KGHSH and CDR2 LQKENI. CDR3 size: 13 residues. The CDR3 DNA follows: TGTGCCAGCTCACCGGTGAATGCGGTCGAGCAGTACTTC. This gives the protein CASSPVNAVEQYF.